Here is one T cell receptor (beta chain) with its context. This sample was included in a study of neoadjuvant nivolumab and ipilimumab in lung cancer. Germline lookup yields CDR1 SGHRS and CDR2 YFSETQ. CDR3 length equals 15 residues. V lost 2 bases and J lost 6, with 15 bases in between. Produced via immunoSEQ multiplex PCR; TCRdb's table is partial and in-frame only. The sample has about 6,200 clones, around 60% seen once. The V call is TRBV5-1, the J call TRBJ2-1, with D perhaps assigned TRBD1 or TRBD2 (5 bases each). The origin of this receptor is an adult with non-small cell lung cancer. The input for sequencing was tumor tissue, taken after neoadjuvant nivolumab, alone or with ipilimumab, at or shortly before surgery. The CDR3 region is CASSFLGDLRNEQFF. CDR3 in DNA: TGCGCCAGCAGCTTCCTGGGGGACCTCCGCAATGAGCAGTTCTTC. The whole variable domain, filled in from reference TRBV5-1 and TRBJ2-1, reads KAGVTQTPRYLIKTRGQQVTLSCSPISGHRSVSWYQQTPGQGLQFLFEYFSETQRNKGNFPGRFSGRQFSNSRSEMNVSTLELGDSALYLCASSFLGDLRNEQFFGPGTRLTVL.